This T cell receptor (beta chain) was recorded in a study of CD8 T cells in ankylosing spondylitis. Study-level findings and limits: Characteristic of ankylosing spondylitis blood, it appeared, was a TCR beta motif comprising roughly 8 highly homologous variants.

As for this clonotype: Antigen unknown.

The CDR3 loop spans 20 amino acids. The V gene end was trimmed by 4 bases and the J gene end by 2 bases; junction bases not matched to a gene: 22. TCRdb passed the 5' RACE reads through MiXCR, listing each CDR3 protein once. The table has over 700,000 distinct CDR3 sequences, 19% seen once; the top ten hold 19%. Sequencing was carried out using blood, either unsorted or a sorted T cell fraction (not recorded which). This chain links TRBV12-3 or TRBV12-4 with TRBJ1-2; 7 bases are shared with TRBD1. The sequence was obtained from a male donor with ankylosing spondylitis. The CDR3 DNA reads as TGTGCCAGCAGTTCACAAGCTTATTTCATCACAGGGACAGCCAACTATGGCTACACCTTC. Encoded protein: CASSSQAYFITGTANYGYTF.